The source of this T cell receptor (beta chain) is a study of blood T cells in healthy people across ages. This clonotype was found a few times. With V trimmed by 2 bases and J by 3 bases, 4 bases remained unmatched. Germline V CDR1 and CDR2: SGHDT, YYEEEE. The CDR3 consists of 14 residues. Combining a sample-barcoded 5' primer with a J-beta primer mix, a second PCR ran for 7 to 11 cycles. TCRdb re-derived calls from the 5' RACE reads in MiXCR, one entry per CDR3 protein. The data hold 1.5 million to 2 million distinct CDR3 sequences, with approximately 50% observed a single time. The TCR comes from a woman aged 40 to 49 in good health. Material: blood. The chain employs TRBV5-6 and TRBJ2-7, with 8 bases aligning to TRBD1. The CDR3 sequence is CASSFGQGHYEQYF. The DNA of the CDR3 is TGTGCCAGCAGCTTTGGACAGGGTCACTACGAGCAGTACTTC.